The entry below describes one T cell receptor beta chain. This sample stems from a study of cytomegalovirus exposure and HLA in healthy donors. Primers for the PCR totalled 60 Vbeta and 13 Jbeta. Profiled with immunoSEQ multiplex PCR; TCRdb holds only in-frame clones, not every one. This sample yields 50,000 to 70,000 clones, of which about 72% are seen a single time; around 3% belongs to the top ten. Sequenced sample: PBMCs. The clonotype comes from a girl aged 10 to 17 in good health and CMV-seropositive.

CDR3 region: CASSQGRGQSTDTQYF. The CDR3 DNA follows: TGTGCCAGCAGCCAGGGGAGGGGCCAAAGCACAGATACGCAGTATTTT. The gene calls are TRBV4-2 and TRBJ2-3; 7 nucleotides match TRBD2. Per germline, CDR1 LGHNA and CDR2 YNFKEQ. There are 16 residues in the CDR3. J was trimmed by 0 bases and V by 3 bases; bases with no gene match: 6.